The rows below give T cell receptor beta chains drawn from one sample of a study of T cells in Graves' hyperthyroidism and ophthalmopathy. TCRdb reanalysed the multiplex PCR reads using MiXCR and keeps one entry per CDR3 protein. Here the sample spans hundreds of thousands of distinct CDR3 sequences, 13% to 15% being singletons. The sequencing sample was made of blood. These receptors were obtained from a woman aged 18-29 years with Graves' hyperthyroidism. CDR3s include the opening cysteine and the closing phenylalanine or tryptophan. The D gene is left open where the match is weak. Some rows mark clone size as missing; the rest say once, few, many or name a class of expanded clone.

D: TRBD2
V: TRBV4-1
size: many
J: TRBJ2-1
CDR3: CASSLLAGGPGEQFF
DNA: TGCGCCAGCAGTCTACTAGCGGGAGGGCCAGGGGAGCAGTTCTTC

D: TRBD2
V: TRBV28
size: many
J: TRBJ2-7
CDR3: CASSSPPLAGDLYEQYF
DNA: TGTGCCAGCAGTTCTCCTCCCCTAGCGGGAGACCTCTACGAGCAGTACTTC

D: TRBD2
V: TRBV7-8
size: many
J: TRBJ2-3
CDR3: CASSLVPGGPDTQYF
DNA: TGTGCCAGCAGCTTAGTCCCGGGAGGGCCAGATACGCAGTATTTT

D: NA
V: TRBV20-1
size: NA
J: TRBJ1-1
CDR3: CSAEHQDANAEAFF
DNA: TGCAGTGCAGAACATCAAGACGCGAACGCTGAAGCTTTCTTT

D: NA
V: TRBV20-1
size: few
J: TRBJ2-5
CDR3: CSARRTQETQYF
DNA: TGCAGTGCTAGACGGACTCAAGAGACCCAGTACTTC

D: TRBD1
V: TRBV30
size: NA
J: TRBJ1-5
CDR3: CAWSPDRCNQPQHF
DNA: TGTGCCTGGAGTCCGGACAGGTGCAATCAGCCCCAGCATTTT

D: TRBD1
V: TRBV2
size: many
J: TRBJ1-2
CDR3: CASSAQGNYGYTF
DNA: TGTGCCAGCAGTGCACAGGGGAACTATGGCTACACCTTC

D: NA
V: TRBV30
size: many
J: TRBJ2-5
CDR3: CAWSQGVSETQYF
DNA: TGTGCCTGGAGCCAAGGCGTTTCAGAGACCCAGTACTTC

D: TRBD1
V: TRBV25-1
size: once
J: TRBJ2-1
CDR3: CASSEWTGINNEQFF
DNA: TGTGCCAGCAGTGAATGGACAGGGATCAACAATGAGCAGTTCTTC

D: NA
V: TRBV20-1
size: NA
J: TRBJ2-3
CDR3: CSAPPTAKTSTDTQYF
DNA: TGCAGTGCTCCCCCTACGGCAAAGACTAGCACAGATACGCAGTATTTT

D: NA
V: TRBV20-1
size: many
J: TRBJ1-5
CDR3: CSACRDNQPQHF
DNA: TGCAGTGCTTGTCGGGACAATCAGCCCCAGCATTTT

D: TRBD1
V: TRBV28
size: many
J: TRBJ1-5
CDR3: CASSFMDRGNQPQHF
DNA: TGTGCCAGCAGTTTTATGGACAGGGGTAATCAGCCCCAGCATTTT

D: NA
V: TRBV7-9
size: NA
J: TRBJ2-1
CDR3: CASSTRGRGPSVYNEQFF
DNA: TGTGCCAGCAGCACCCGAGGGAGGGGGCCCAGCGTCTACAATGAGCAGTTCTTC

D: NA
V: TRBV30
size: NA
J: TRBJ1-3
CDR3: CAWQTFSGNTIYF
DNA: TGTGCCTGGCAAACGTTCTCTGGAAACACCATATATTTT

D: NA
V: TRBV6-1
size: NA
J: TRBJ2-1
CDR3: CASSQTRRSLSHNEQFF
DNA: TGTGCCAGCAGCCAGACCAGGCGGAGCCTTTCTCACAATGAGCAGTTCTTC

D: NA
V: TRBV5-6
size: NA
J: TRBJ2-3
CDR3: CASSYISLARTDTQYF
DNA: TGTGCCAGCAGCTATATCTCCCTCGCCCGCACAGATACGCAGTATTTT

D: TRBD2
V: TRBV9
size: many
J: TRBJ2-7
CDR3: CANPPAGGRANGYEQYF
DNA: TGTGCCAACCCCCCGGCGGGCGGGAGGGCCAATGGCTACGAGCAGTACTTC

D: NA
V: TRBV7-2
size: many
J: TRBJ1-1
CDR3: CASSLAGPLPTEAFF
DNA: TGTGCCAGCAGCTTAGCGGGGCCGCTGCCCACTGAAGCTTTCTTT

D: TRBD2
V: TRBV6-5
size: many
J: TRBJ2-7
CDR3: CASSYEGTSGTYEQYF
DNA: TGTGCCAGCAGTTACGAGGGGACTAGCGGCACCTACGAGCAGTACTTC

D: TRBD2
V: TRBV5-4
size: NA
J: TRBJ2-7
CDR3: CASSISGDSYEQYF
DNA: TGTGCCAGCAGCATTAGCGGGGACTCCTACGAGCAGTACTTC

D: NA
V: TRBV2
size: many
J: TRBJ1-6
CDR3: CASSGRAQLENSPLHF
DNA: TGTGCCAGCAGCGGCAGGGCACAACTAGAGAATTCACCCCTCCACTTT

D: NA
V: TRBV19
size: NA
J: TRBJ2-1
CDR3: CASSSGSHNEQFF
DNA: TGTGCCAGTAGTTCGGGAAGCCACAATGAGCAGTTCTTC

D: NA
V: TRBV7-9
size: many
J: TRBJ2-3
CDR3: CASTKRVRRDTQYF
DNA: TGTGCCAGCACCAAAAGAGTGCGTCGGGATACGCAGTATTTT

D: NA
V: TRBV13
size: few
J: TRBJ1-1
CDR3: CASSFGLGLAFF
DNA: TGTGCCAGCAGCTTCGGTCTGGGACTAGCTTTCTTT

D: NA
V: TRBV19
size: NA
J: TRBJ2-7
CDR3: CASSIIPAAGEQYF
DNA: TGTGCCAGTAGTATAATCCCCGCTGCGGGGGAGCAGTACTTC

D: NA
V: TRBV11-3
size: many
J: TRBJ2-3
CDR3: CASSLDRRGTQYF
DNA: TGTGCCAGCAGCTTAGATCGTAGGGGAACGCAGTATTTT

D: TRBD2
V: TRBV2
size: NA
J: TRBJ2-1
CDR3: CASRPLAGGEQFF
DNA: TGTGCCAGCCGCCCCTTAGCGGGGGGTGAGCAGTTCTTC

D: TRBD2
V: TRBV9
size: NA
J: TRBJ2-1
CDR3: CASSVSLAGEPNEQFF
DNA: TGTGCCAGCAGCGTCTCGCTAGCGGGAGAACCCAATGAGCAGTTCTTC

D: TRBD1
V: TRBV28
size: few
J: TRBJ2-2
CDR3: CATLDRGVTGELFF
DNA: TGTGCCACCTTGGACAGGGGAGTGACCGGGGAGCTGTTTTTT

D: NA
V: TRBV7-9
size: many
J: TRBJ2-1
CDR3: CASSWGHAGYNEQFF
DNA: TGTGCCAGCAGCTGGGGTCACGCCGGATACAATGAGCAGTTCTTC

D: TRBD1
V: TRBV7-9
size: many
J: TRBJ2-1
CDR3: CASSLGAGTVRNQQFF
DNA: TGTGCCAGCAGCTTAGGGGCCGGGACAGTCCGAAATCAGCAGTTCTTC

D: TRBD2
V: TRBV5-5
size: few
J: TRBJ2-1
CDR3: CTSSLAAGGYNEQFF
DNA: TGTACCAGCAGCTTGGCAGCGGGAGGTTACAATGAGCAGTTCTTC

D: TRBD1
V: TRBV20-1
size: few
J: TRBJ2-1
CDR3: CSAEVGTGVNEQFF
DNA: TGCAGTGCGGAGGTGGGGACAGGGGTAAATGAGCAGTTCTTC

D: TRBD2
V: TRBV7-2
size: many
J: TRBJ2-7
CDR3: CASSLYPASGSHEQYF
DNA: TGTGCCAGCAGCTTATACCCCGCTAGCGGGAGCCACGAGCAGTACTTC

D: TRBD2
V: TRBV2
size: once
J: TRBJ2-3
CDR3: CASRTSGFPDTQYF
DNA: TGTGCCAGCCGGACTAGCGGTTTTCCAGATACGCAGTATTTT

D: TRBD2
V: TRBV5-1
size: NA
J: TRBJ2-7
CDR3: CASSTGLADSYEQYF
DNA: TGCGCCAGCAGCACCGGACTAGCGGACTCCTACGAGCAGTACTTC

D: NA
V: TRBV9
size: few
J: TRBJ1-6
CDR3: CASSVEATLSNSPLHF
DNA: TGTGCCAGCAGCGTAGAGGCAACCCTCTCTAATTCACCCCTCCACTTT

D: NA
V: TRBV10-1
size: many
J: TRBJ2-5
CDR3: CASSESRYGQETQYF
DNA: TGCGCCAGCAGTGAGTCGCGGTACGGACAAGAGACCCAGTACTTC

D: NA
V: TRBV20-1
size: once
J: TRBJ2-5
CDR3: CSARAGTETQYF
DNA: TGCAGTGCTAGAGCTGGCACAGAGACCCAGTACTTC

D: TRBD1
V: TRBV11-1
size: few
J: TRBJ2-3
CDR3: CASSWTGWGTDTQYF
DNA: TGTGCCAGCAGCTGGACAGGGTGGGGGACAGATACGCAGTATTTT

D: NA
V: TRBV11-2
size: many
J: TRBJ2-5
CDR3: CASSLTTGRGETQYF
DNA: TGTGCCAGCAGCTTAACAACAGGGAGGGGGGAGACCCAGTACTTC

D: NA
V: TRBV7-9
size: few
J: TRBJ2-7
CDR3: CASSLGEFYEQYF
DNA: TGTGCCAGCAGCTTAGGGGAATTTTACGAGCAGTACTTC

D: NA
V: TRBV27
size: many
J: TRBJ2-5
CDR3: CASSSNGGETQYF
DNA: TGTGCCAGCAGTTCGAACGGAGGGGAGACCCAGTACTTC

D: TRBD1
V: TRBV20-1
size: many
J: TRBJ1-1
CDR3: CSAKDRGPMNTEAFF
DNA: TGCAGTGCTAAGGACAGGGGGCCCATGAACACTGAAGCTTTCTTT

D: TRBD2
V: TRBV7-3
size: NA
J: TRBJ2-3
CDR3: CASSPGGGRTDTQYF
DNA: TGTGCCAGCAGCCCTGGCGGGGGTAGGACAGATACGCAGTATTTT

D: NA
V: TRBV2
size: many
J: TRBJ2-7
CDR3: CASRANEVTYEQYF
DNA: TGTGCCAGCAGAGCTAACGAGGTTACCTACGAGCAGTACTTC

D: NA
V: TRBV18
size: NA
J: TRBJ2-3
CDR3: CASSPSYTSTDTQYF
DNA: TGTGCCAGCTCACCAAGCTATACTAGCACAGATACGCAGTATTTT

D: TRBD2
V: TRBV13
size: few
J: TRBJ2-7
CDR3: CASSLVPKTSGPSGPKHEQYF
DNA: TGTGCCAGCAGCTTAGTCCCTAAGACTAGCGGGCCTTCGGGGCCCAAGCACGAGCAGTACTTC

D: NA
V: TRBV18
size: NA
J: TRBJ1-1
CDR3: CASSQSRGGGSEAFF
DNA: TGTGCCAGCTCGCAATCCCGGGGTGGAGGGTCTGAAGCTTTCTTT

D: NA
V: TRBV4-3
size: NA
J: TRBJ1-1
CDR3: CASSQDGGLGNTEAFF
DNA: TGCGCCAGCAGCCAAGATGGTGGCCTCGGGAACACTGAAGCTTTCTTT

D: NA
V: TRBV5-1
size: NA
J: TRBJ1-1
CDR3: CASSPGRGRNTEAFF
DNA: TGCGCCAGCAGCCCGGGCCGGGGTCGGAACACTGAAGCTTTCTTT

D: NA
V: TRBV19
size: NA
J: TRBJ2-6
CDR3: CASSLGAMDSGANVLTF
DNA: TGTGCCAGTAGTCTGGGGGCGATGGACTCTGGGGCCAACGTCCTGACTTTC

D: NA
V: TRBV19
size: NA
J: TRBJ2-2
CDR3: CASHTGSPGNTGELFF
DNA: TGTGCCAGCCACACAGGTAGTCCTGGGAACACCGGGGAGCTGTTTTTT

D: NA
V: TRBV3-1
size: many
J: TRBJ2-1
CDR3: CASSQDLGVEDLNEQFF
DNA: TGTGCCAGCAGCCAAGATCTGGGGGTCGAAGATCTGAATGAGCAGTTCTTC